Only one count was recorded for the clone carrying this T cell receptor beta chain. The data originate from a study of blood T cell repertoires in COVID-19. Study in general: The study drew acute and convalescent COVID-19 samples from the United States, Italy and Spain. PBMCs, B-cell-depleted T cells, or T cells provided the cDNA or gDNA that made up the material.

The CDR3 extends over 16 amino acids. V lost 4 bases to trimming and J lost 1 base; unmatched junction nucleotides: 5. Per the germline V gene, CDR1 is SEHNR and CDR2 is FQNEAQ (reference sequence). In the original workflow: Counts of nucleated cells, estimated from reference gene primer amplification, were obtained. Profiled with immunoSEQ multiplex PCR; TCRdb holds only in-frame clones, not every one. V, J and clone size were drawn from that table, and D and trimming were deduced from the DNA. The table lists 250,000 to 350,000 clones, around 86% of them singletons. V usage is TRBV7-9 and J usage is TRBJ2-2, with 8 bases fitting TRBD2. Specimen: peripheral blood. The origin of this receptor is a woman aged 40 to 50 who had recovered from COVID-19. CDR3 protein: CASSWSGSKNTGELFF. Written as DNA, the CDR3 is TGTGCCAGCAGCTGGAGCGGGAGTAAGAACACCGGGGAGCTGTTTTTT.